The text below deals with one TCR beta chain. Between the trimmed V and J ends, which lost 0 bases and 4 bases, there was a span of 15 bases. Looked up from germline, CDR1 is MNHEY and CDR2 is SVGAGI. There are 16 residues in the CDR3. The source of the sample is a study of OX40 agonist ivuxolimab in advanced cancers. Study in general: Participants could have had prior anti-PD-1, anti-PD-L1 or anti-CTLA-4 therapy, and 40% had some.

The data were produced by immunoSEQ multiplex PCR, yet TCRdb's version contains in-frame clones alone and is incomplete. Of approximately 92,000 clones detected, about 80% appear once; the ten largest clones hold about 5.5%. The sequencing used CD4+ or CD8+ T cells sorted from blood, collected in a trial of the OX40 agonist ivuxolimab. The TCR sequence derives from an adult with an advanced solid tumor such as melanoma, head and neck, liver or kidney cancer. The V and J genes are TRBV6-5 and TRBJ1-2; D not certain. CDR3 DNA: TGTGCCAGCAGTTACTCGAGGTTAGGGCTATTCTATGGCTACACCTTC. Its translation: CASSYSRLGLFYGYTF.